This T cell receptor beta chain originates from a study of cytomegalovirus exposure and HLA in healthy donors. Germline assignment: CDR1 SEHNR and CDR2 FQNEAQ (reference sequence). The CDR3 extends over 13 amino acids. V was shortened by 7 bases and J by 4 bases, with 12 bases between the two germline ends. PCR amplification relied on 60 Vbeta primers (plus 13 Jbeta primers). Sequencing used immunoSEQ multiplex PCR; TCRdb keeps in-frame clones, though not all of them. The data show 94,000 or so clones, just over 70% seen once. This rearrangement joins TRBV7-9 to TRBJ2-3; D not resolved. Material: PBMCs. This receptor was taken from a man in his sixties in good health and CMV-seronegative. CDR3 sequence reads: CASTPTRPDTQYF. CDR3 sequence (DNA): TGTGCCAGCACCCCTACGAGGCCAGATACGCAGTATTTT.